Listed here is a single TCR beta chain. The record originates from a study of shared clonotypes between healthy human individuals. Assay runs were performed at deep level. Clones were sequenced by immunoSEQ multiplex PCR, and TCRdb holds only the in-frame ones, with some missing. Among about 480,000 clones listed, 75% to 85% were seen once. The study drew its donors from healthy HIV-negative adults without recent acute infections or vaccinations. Unsorted material relied on tens of millions of PBMCs as the source of genomic DNA. CDR1 is MNHEY, CDR2 SMNVEV, per germline (reference sequence). This CDR3 comprises 17 residues. After removal of 0 bases from V and 2 bases from J, the junction contained 5 bases not matched to a gene.

The chain recombines TRBV27 with TRBJ2-3; 10 bases line up with TRBD2. This clonotype was obtained from a woman aged 40 to 50 in good health. Some clones in this sample may be carry-over from other donors' samples. Sequenced input: PBMCs. CDR3: CASSLSASGRFTDTQYF. The CDR3 region has the DNA TGTGCCAGCAGTTTATCGGCTAGCGGGAGATTCACAGATACGCAGTATTTT.